The sequence of this T cell receptor beta chain was determined in a study of T cell responses to AZD1222 COVID-19 vaccine. General study results and limits: Within unmutated variant regions lay the reported targets of nearly half of spike-specific TCRs.

The method was immunoSEQ multiplex PCR; TCRdb's version includes in-frame clones alone and lacks a portion of them. The data contain about 140,000 clones, approximately 93% of them seen just once; the ten biggest clones take up 0.91%. This clone was seen once. Its antigen is still unknown. Source: peripheral blood, taken on day 0 of MenACWY control vaccination. This clonotype was obtained from an adult in good health.

CDR3 amino acids: CASSPDRYGYTF. Written as DNA, the CDR3 is TGTGCCAGCAGCCCGGACCGCTATGGCTACACCTTC. The chain couples TRBV7-9 to TRBJ1-2, with D hard to call. Trimming took 5 bases from V and 4 from J, leaving 8 bases between them. CDR3 length: 12 residues. Germline CDR1 SEHNR, CDR2 FQNEAQ (reference sequence).